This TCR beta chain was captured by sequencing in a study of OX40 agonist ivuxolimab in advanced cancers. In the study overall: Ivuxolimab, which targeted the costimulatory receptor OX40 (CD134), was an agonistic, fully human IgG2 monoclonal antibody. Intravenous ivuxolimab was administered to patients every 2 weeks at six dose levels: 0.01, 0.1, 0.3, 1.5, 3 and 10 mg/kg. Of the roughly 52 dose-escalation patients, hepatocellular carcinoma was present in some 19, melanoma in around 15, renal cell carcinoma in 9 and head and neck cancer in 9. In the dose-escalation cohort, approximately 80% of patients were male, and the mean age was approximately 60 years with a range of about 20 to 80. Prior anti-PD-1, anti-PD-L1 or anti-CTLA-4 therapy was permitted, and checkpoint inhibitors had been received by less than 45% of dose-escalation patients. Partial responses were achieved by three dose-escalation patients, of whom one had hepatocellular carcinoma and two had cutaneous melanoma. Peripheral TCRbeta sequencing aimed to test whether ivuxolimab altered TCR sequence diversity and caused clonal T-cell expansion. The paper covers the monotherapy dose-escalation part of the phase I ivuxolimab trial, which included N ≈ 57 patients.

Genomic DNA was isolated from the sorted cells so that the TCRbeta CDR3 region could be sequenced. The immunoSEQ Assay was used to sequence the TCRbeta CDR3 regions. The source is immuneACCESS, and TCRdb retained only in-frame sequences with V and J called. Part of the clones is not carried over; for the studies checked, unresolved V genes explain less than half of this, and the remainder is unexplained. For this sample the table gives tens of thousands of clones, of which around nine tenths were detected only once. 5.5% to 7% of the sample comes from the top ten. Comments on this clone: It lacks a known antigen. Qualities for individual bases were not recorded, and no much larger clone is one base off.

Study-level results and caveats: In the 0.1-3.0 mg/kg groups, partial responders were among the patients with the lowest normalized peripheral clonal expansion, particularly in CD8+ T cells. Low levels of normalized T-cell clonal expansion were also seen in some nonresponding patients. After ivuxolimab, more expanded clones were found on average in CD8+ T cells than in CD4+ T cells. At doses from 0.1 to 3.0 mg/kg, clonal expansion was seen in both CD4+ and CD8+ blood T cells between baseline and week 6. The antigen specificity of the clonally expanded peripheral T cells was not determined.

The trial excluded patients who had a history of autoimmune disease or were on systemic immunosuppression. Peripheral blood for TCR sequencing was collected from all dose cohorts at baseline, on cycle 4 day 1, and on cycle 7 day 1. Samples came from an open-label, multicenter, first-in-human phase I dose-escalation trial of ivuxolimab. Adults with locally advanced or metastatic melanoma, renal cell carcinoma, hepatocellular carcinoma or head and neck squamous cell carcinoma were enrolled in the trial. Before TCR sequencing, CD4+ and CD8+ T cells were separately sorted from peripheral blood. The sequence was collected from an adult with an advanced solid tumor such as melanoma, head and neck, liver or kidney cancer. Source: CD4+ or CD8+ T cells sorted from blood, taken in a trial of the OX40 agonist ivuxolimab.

Read as DNA, the sequence is TGTGCCAGCAGCTTACAGGGTAGCGGGGGATTTGGTGAGCAGTTCTTC. Its amino acids are CASSLQGSGGFGEQFF. The rearrangement joined TRBV11-3 to TRBJ2-1; 9 bases in the middle match TRBD2. V and J are trimmed by 2 bases and 9 bases, and the gene matches miss 11 bases of the junction. From the cysteine up to the phenylalanine, the CDR3 has a length of 16 residues. Left in the record is the CDR3 DNA by itself, 48 bases read in frame from the first base. Via the germline V gene, CDR1 is SGHNT and CDR2 YENEEA.